What follows are 17 T cell receptor beta chains derived from one specimen sequenced in a study of somatic mutations in cytotoxic T cells in rheumatoid arthritis. Using immunoSEQ multiplex PCR, the repertoire was profiled, and TCRdb retains in-frame clones only, with some absent. This sample has 15,000 to 20,000 clones, with over 80% found just once. The sequencing sample was made of CD8+ T cells sorted from blood. These receptors were taken from a man younger than 30 with rheumatoid arthritis.

The rearrangement links TRBV6-5 to TRBJ1-5; the D gene is possibly TRBD1 (6 bases). There are 15 residues in the CDR3. CDR1 and CDR2 (germline): MNHEY, SVGAGI. The V end was cut by 6 bases, the J end by 2 bases, with 14 bases between. In nucleotides, the CDR3 is TGTGCCAGCAGCCACCTCGAGGGGGGCAATCAGCCCCAGCATTTT. It is translated as CASSHLEGGNQPQHF.

The chain employs TRBV9 and TRBJ2-3; 9 nucleotides align to TRBD2. The trim removed 5 bases at V and 2 bases at J, leaving 9 bases unmatched. The V gene's germline CDR1 is SGDLS and CDR2 YYNGEE. This CDR3 contains 16 residues. The CDR3, as DNA: TGTGCCAGCAGTTATACCGCGGGGGGGGCCACAGATACGCAGTATTTT. Translating it yields CASSYTAGGATDTQYF.

The gene calls are TRBV19 and TRBJ2-1, with TRBD1 identical over 8 bases. V lost 5 bases, J lost 7 bases, and 13 bases stayed unmatched. CDR1 is LNHDA and CDR2 is SQIVND in the germline V gene (reference sequence). The CDR3 is 16 residues long. The CDR3 region is CASSLLDRVTGNEQFF. CDR3 in DNA: TGTGCCAGTAGTCTCCTGGACAGGGTAACAGGGAATGAGCAGTTCTTC. Based on the CDR3 plus reference TRBV19 and TRBJ2-1, the full variable domain is DGGITQSPKYLFRKEGQNVTLSCEQNLNHDAMYWYRQDPGQGLRLIYYSQIVNDFQKGDIAEGYSVSREKKESFPLTVTSAQKNPTAFYLCASSLLDRVTGNEQFFGPGTRLTVL.

The gene calls are TRBV9 and TRBJ2-7; a weak D match, TRBD2 (5 bases). CDR1 is SGDLS, CDR2 YYNGEE, per germline. The CDR3 is 14 amino acids. Trimming took off 3 bases at V and 7 bases at J, with 17 bases between the two ends. The CDR3 protein is CASSAARASGEQYF. Here the CDR3 DNA reads TGTGCCAGCAGCGCCGCAAGGGCCTCGGGGGAGCAGTACTTC.

This clone appeared a single time. The rearrangement uses TRBV25-1 and TRBJ2-1, with 9 bases aligning to TRBD1. Germline V gene data show CDR1 as MGHDK and CDR2 as SYGVNS. The CDR3 has 18 amino acids. J lost 6 bases, V lost 1 base, and 13 bases had no gene match. The CDR3 here is CASSESSVGTGFRNEQFF. In nucleotides, the CDR3 is TGTGCCAGCAGTGAATCCTCTGTGGGGACAGGGTTTCGCAATGAGCAGTTCTTC.

This chain connects TRBV7-9 to TRBJ2-3; no reliable D call. The germline V gene encodes CDR1 SEHNR and CDR2 FQNEAQ (reference sequence). V was shortened by 5 bases and J by 6 bases, with 9 bases between the two germline ends. This CDR3 contains 12 residues. The chain's CDR3 is CASSALTDTQYF. The CDR3 coding sequence is TGTGCCAGCAGCGCCCTAACTGATACGCAGTATTTT.

A few counts support this clone. The chain uses TRBV6-1 and TRBJ2-2, with a possible D match to TRBD2 (6 bases). The V gene's germline CDR1 is MNHNS and CDR2 SASEGT. Trimming shortened V by 1 base and J by 6 bases, and 12 bases separated the two germline ends. The CDR3 has 15 amino acids. This CDR3 is CASSEEAGRSGELFF. DNA for the CDR3: TGTGCCAGCAGTGAAGAGGCGGGGAGGTCCGGGGAGCTGTTTTTT.

This chain connects TRBV4-1 to TRBJ1-2; no firm D call. From germline, CDR1 is MGHRA and CDR2 YSYEKL. V shed 5 bases and J shed 2 bases, with 12 bases lying between them. CDR3 size: 14 residues. CDR3 protein: CASSARTGNYGYTF. Written as DNA, the CDR3 is TGCGCCAGCAGCGCACGCACGGGGAACTATGGCTACACCTTC.

The J gene is TRBJ1-5, the V gene TRBV27, with a tentative D call TRBD1 (5 bases). Germline V gene data show CDR1 as MNHEY and CDR2 as SMNVEV (reference sequence). This CDR3 region has 13 residues. V was trimmed by 6 bases and J by 9 bases, leaving 15 bases between them. CDR3 DNA sequence: TGTGCCAGCAGGGACCCTTTGGGGGGGCCCCAGCATTTT. The encoded protein is CASRDPLGGPQHF.

Here the CDR3 reads CASRDEILYEQYF. The CDR3 DNA is TGTGCCAGCAGGGATGAAATCCTCTACGAGCAGTACTTC. V usage is TRBV5-8 and J usage is TRBJ2-7; D not certain. The CDR3 totals 13 residues. V was pared by 5 bases and J by 3 bases, with 12 bases between. Germline lookup yields CDR1 SGHTS and CDR2 YDEGEE.

The genes are TRBV7-2 and TRBJ2-3; TRBD2 aligns across 9 bases. Germline CDR1 and CDR2: SGHTA and FQGNSA. The junction had 10 bases not matched to a gene; V was cut back by 3 bases and J by 6 bases. The CDR3 covers 16 residues. CDR3 sequence reads: CASSFTAGGPGDTQYF. CDR3 sequence (DNA): TGTGCCAGCAGCTTCACCGCGGGGGGGCCGGGGGATACGCAGTATTTT.

This chain joins TRBV5-6 and TRBJ2-1; maybe TRBD2 (6 bases). Trimming stripped 4 bases from V and 3 bases from J, with 8 bases between. The CDR3 contains 13 residues. From germline, CDR1 is SGHDT and CDR2 YYEEEE. The CDR3 sequence: CASSPGVYNEQFF. CDR3 nucleotides: TGTGCCAGCAGCCCGGGGGTCTACAATGAGCAGTTCTTC.

The V and J genes are TRBV5-4 and TRBJ2-7; 8 nucleotides agree with TRBD2. The length of the CDR3 is 15 residues. Germline-derived CDR1 and CDR2 are SGHNT and YYREEE (reference sequence). V lost 4 bases, J lost 0 bases, and 6 bases stayed unmatched. The CDR3 DNA is TGTGCCAGCAGCAGAAGCGGGGGCCACTCCTACGAGCAGTACTTC. This translates into CASSRSGGHSYEQYF. The whole variable domain, remainder taken from reference TRBV5-4 and TRBJ2-7, is ETGVTQSPTHLIKTRGQQVTLRCSSQSGHNTVSWYQQALGQGPQFIFQYYREEENGRGNFPPRFSGLQFPNYSSELNVNALELDDSALYLCASSRSGGHSYEQYFGPGTRLTVT.

This sequence joins TRBV30 and TRBJ1-1, with TRBD1 matching over 8 bases. The CDR3 is made up of 16 amino acids. The J segment lost 4 bases and the V segment lost 0 bases, leaving 10 bases of the junction unmatched. Germline CDR1 reads GTSNPN; CDR2 reads SVGIG (reference sequence). The DNA of the CDR3 is TGTGCCTGGAGTGTAGTCCCCGGACAGGGCGCCACTGAAGCTTTCTTT. It translates to CAWSVVPGQGATEAFF.

This chain joins TRBV4-3 and TRBJ1-2, with D perhaps matching TRBD1 (6 bases). This CDR3 is built from 14 residues. Germline V gene data show CDR1 as LGHNA and CDR2 as YSLEER. V lost 3 bases to trimming and J lost 2 bases, with 10 bases between them. Here the CDR3 reads CASSQRTGNYGYTF. Here the CDR3 DNA reads TGCGCCAGCAGCCAGAGAACAGGGAACTATGGCTACACCTTC.

This clone has more than one count but fewer than ten. The rearrangement joins TRBV27 to TRBJ2-7; 14 bases fit TRBD2. The CDR3 totals 16 residues. Germline values: CDR1 MNHEY, CDR2 SMNVEV (reference sequence). Germline trimming cut 5 bases from V and 1 base from J; bases unmatched to any gene: 4. The CDR3 reads CASSLRTSGGSYEQYF. CDR3 sequence (DNA): TGTGCCAGCAGTCTGAGGACTAGCGGGGGGTCCTACGAGCAGTACTTC.

V and J are TRBV7-2 and TRBJ2-5, with 16 bases fitting TRBD2. CDR1 is SGHTA, CDR2 FQGNSA, per germline. J gave up 4 bases and V 4 bases, and 9 bases lay outside the gene matches. CDR3 length: 18 amino acids. CDR3 protein: CASSWPGTSGGAGETQYF. The CDR3 DNA is TGTGCCAGCAGCTGGCCCGGGACTAGCGGGGGGGCGGGAGAGACCCAGTACTTC.